These 15 T cell receptor beta chains originate from one sample sequenced in a study of blood T cell repertoires in COVID-19. Produced via immunoSEQ multiplex PCR; TCRdb's table is partial and in-frame only. This sample yields 45,000 to 55,000 clones, of which more than 65% are seen a single time; around 10% belongs to the top ten. The sequencing sample was made of peripheral blood. The receptors originated from a woman in her seventies with acute or convalescent COVID-19.

The genes are TRBV27 and TRBJ1-5; D gene ambiguous. This CDR3 contains 13 residues. Germline V gene lookup returns CDR1 MNHEY and CDR2 SMNVEV (reference sequence). V dropped 5 bases and J dropped 6 bases, with 11 bases sitting between them. The CDR3 region is CASSPRVRQPQHF. The CDR3 nucleotides read TGTGCCAGCAGTCCTCGGGTCCGTCAGCCCCAGCATTTT.

The chain uses TRBV10-1 and TRBJ2-1; possible D gene TRBD2, 7 bases. Trimming left V 10 bases short and J 2 bases short, with 15 bases between. CDR3 length: 14 amino acids. CDR1 is WNHNN and CDR2 is SYGVQD in the germline V gene (reference sequence). CDR3 amino acids: CAKRGGMPYNEQFF. CDR3 nucleotide sequence: TGCGCCAAAAGGGGGGGGATGCCCTACAATGAGCAGTTCTTC.

The sample holds a few counts of this clone. V usage is TRBV30 and J usage is TRBJ2-5, with D hard to call. Trimming pared 2 bases from V and 2 bases from J, leaving 6 bases between. CDR1 is GTSNPN, CDR2 SVGIG, per germline (reference sequence). The CDR3 consists of 12 residues. The CDR3 region has the DNA TGTGCCTGGAGTTTATCTCAAGAGACCCAGTACTTC. It translates to CAWSLSQETQYF. Supplemented by reference TRBV30 and TRBJ2-5, the full variable domain reads SQTIHQWPATLVQPVGSPLSLECTVEGTSNPNLYWYRQAAGRGLQLLFYSVGIGQISSEVPQNLSASRPQDRQFILSSKKLLLSDSGFYLCAWSLSQETQYFGPGTRLLVL.

The chain couples TRBV2 to TRBJ2-7; 8 bases line up with TRBD1. Germline CDR1 and CDR2: SNHLY and FYNNEI. This CDR3 is 14 amino acids long. V lost 5 bases, J lost 7 bases, and 10 bases stayed unmatched. The chain's CDR3 is CASSNSRGLGEQYF. For the CDR3, the DNA is TGTGCCAGCAGTAACAGCAGGGGGCTTGGTGAGCAGTACTTC.

This clone has only one observation. The chain employs TRBV19 and TRBJ1-5; 12 nucleotides agree with TRBD1. V lost 4 bases to trimming and J lost 2 bases; unmatched junction nucleotides: 12. CDR1 LNHDA and CDR2 SQIVND come from the germline V gene (reference sequence). This CDR3 has 19 residues. The CDR3 region is CASSKWGDRGRTGNQPQHF. DNA of the CDR3: TGTGCCAGTAGTAAATGGGGGGACAGGGGGCGGACGGGCAATCAGCCCCAGCATTTT.

V and J are TRBV12-3 or TRBV12-4 and TRBJ2-1; D may be TRBD1 (5 bases). The CDR3 length is 13 residues. Trimming took 7 bases from V and 6 from J, leaving 13 bases between them. The CDR3 loop reads CASNEGEGNEQFF. CDR3 coding DNA: TGTGCCAGCAATGAAGGGGAAGGCAATGAGCAGTTCTTC.

The gene calls are TRBV18 and TRBJ1-2; D unclear. V lost 2 bases to trimming and J lost 3 bases, with 7 bases between them. This CDR3 has 13 residues. Germline CDR1 KGHSH, CDR2 LQKENI. The CDR3 loop is CASSPGRDYGYTF. CDR3 bases: TGTGCCAGCTCACCAGGGAGGGACTATGGCTACACCTTC.

The chain is built from TRBV6-2 or TRBV6-3 and TRBJ2-7, with D perhaps matching TRBD2 (6 bases). CDR1 MNHEY and CDR2 SVGEGT come from the germline V gene. The CDR3 is 14 residues long. V shed 2 bases and J shed 0 bases, with 8 bases lying between them. The CDR3 loop is CASSYSSGSYEQYF. The CDR3 nucleotides read TGTGCCAGCAGTTACAGTAGCGGCTCCTACGAGCAGTACTTC.

The rearrangement links TRBV10-3 to TRBJ2-2; 10 positions match TRBD2. CDR3 size: 17 residues. CDR1 ENHRY and CDR2 SYGVKD come from the germline V gene. With V trimmed by 4 bases and J by 4 bases, 9 bases remained unmatched. The CDR3 loop reads CAISGASGSGVTGELFF. CDR3 nucleotide sequence: TGTGCCATCAGTGGGGCTAGCGGGAGCGGGGTCACCGGGGAGCTGTTTTTT.

This chain links TRBV18 with TRBJ1-4, with D tentatively TRBD1 (5 bases). Germline V gives CDR1 KGHSH, CDR2 LQKENI. V lost 4 bases and J 13 bases, leaving 16 bases between the germline ends. The CDR3 is 13 residues long. The CDR3 region has the DNA TGTGCCAGCTCACAGACCTTCAGGGAAGGACTGTTTTTT. Amino acids: CASSQTFREGLFF. Full variable domain (missing parts from reference TRBV18 and TRBJ1-4): NAGVMQNPRHLVRRRGQEARLRCSPMKGHSHVYWYRQLPEEGLKFMVYLQKENIIDESGMPKERFSAEFPKEGPSILRIQQVVRGDSAAYFCASSQTFREGLFFGSGTQLSVL.

The rearrangement links TRBV10-3 to TRBJ2-1; 10 bases align to TRBD2. This CDR3 comprises 14 residues. Germline assignment: CDR1 ENHRY and CDR2 SYGVKD. Unmatched junction bases numbered 0, after V lost 2 bases and J lost 5 bases. This CDR3 reads CAISEGLADNEQFF. DNA for the CDR3: TGTGCCATCAGTGAGGGACTAGCGGACAATGAGCAGTTCTTC.

V is TRBV2 and J is TRBJ1-4; TRBD1 agrees at 10 bases. CDR3 size: 14 residues. CDR1 and CDR2 (germline): SNHLY, FYNNEI. J was trimmed by 6 bases and V by 8 bases; bases with no gene match: 6. Here the CDR3 reads CASGSGTGDEKLFF. The DNA for the CDR3 is TGTGCCAGCGGCTCCGGGACAGGGGATGAAAAACTGTTTTTT.

The V and J genes are TRBV10-2 and TRBJ1-1, with D maybe TRBD1 (6 bases). The CDR3 loop spans 13 amino acids. V lost 7 bases to trimming and J lost 1 base, with 10 bases between them. Germline CDR1 reads WSHSY; CDR2 reads SAAADI. The CDR3 is CASKGQQNTEAFF. The DNA for the CDR3 is TGCGCCAGCAAAGGACAGCAGAACACTGAAGCTTTCTTT.

The chain combines TRBV5-1 with TRBJ2-3; D is perhaps TRBD1 or TRBD2 (5 bases each). The V gene lost 4 bases and the J gene lost 3 bases, with 15 bases spanning the gap. There are 15 residues in the CDR3. Germline V lookup: CDR1 SGHRS, CDR2 YFSETQ. DNA for the CDR3: TGCGCCAGCAGCCTGGGGACCCCGGGGACAGATACGCAGTATTTT. Translation: CASSLGTPGTDTQYF.

The chain employs TRBV2 and TRBJ2-3; no clear D. V was shortened by 4 bases and J by 3 bases, with 11 bases between the two germline ends. The CDR3 consists of 14 residues. Germline V gene sequence: CDR1 SNHLY, CDR2 FYNNEI. CDR3 sequence: CASSVSARTDTQYF. DNA for the CDR3: TGTGCCAGCAGTGTAAGCGCTCGGACAGATACGCAGTATTTT.